This passage covers 27 T cell receptor beta chains from one sample sequenced in a study of cytomegalovirus exposure and HLA in healthy donors. In the PCR, 60 Vbeta and 13 Jbeta primers were used. Profiling relied on immunoSEQ multiplex PCR, and the TCRdb table lists in-frame clones only, not all of them. The sample includes about 180,000 clones, about 80% of them seen just once. Material: PBMCs. All receptors derive from a woman in her fifties or sixties in good health and CMV-seronegative.

V usage is TRBV7-9 and J usage is TRBJ2-7; the match to TRBD1 covers 7 bases. The V segment lost 3 bases and the J segment 6 bases; nucleotides outside the gene matches: 5. Germline lookup yields CDR1 SEHNR and CDR2 FQNEAQ (reference sequence). The CDR3 covers 13 residues. The chain's CDR3 is CASSLGQLLEQYF. CDR3 DNA: TGTGCCAGCAGCTTGGGACAGCTTCTCGAGCAGTACTTC.

The chain employs TRBV2 and TRBJ2-3; D remains ambiguous. V dropped 3 bases and J dropped 0 bases, with 7 bases sitting between them. CDR1 SNHLY and CDR2 FYNNEI come from the germline V gene. The CDR3 sequence is 14 residues long. In nucleotides, the CDR3 is TGTGCCAGCAGTGAGTCCAGTAGCACAGATACGCAGTATTTT. Encoded protein: CASSESSSTDTQYF.

This clone appeared a single time. This sequence joins TRBV7-3 and TRBJ2-1, with D possibly matching TRBD1 (6 bases). V was clipped by 2 bases and J by 10 bases, with 12 bases between them. In germline, CDR1 is SGHTA, CDR2 FQGTGA. There are 13 residues in the CDR3. CDR3 nucleotide sequence: TGTGCCAGCAGCTTAGGGGGCATAAGGGAGCAGTTCTTC. Protein sequence: CASSLGGIREQFF.

As DNA, the CDR3 is TGTGCCAGCTCCGGTGCGAACACCGGGGAGCTGTTTTTT. Translation: CASSGANTGELFF. The chain joins TRBV7-3 to TRBJ2-2; D uncertain. This CDR3 contains 13 residues. V gave up 8 bases and J gave up 0 bases, with 7 bases separating them. The germline CDR1 and CDR2 sequences are SGHTA and FQGTGA. Filled out from reference TRBV7-3 and TRBJ2-2, the complete variable domain reads GAGVSQTPSNKVTEKGKYVELRCDPISGHTALYWYRQSLGQGPEFLIYFQGTGAADDSGLPNDRFFAVRPEGSVSTLKIQRTERGDSAVYLCASSGANTGELFFGEGSRLTVL.

V gene TRBV5-6 combines with J gene TRBJ2-3; D possibly corresponds to TRBD1 (6 bases). Between the trimmed V and J ends, which lost 4 bases and 5 bases, there was a span of 14 bases. The CDR3 sequence is 14 residues long. From germline, CDR1 is SGHDT and CDR2 YYEEEE. CDR3 sequence: CASSEDRWKDTQYF. CDR3 DNA sequence: TGTGCCAGCAGCGAGGACAGATGGAAAGATACGCAGTATTTT.

V gene TRBV21-1 combines with J gene TRBJ2-2; the DNA was not compared with TRBD2, the D call given in the table. TRBV21-1 is termed a pseudogene. This CDR3 is 16 amino acids long. The CDR3 spells CASSKGSGGHTGELFF. The CDR3 DNA is TGTGCCAGCAGCAAAGGAAGCGGGGGGCACACCGGGGAGCTGTTTTTT.

The chain joins TRBV4-3 to TRBJ1-5; tentatively, D is TRBD1 (5 bases). Trimming took 0 bases from V and 5 from J, leaving 11 bases between them. The CDR3 covers 15 residues. The germline V gene has CDR1 LGHNA and CDR2 YSLEER. As DNA, the CDR3 is TGCGCCAGCAGCCAAGATAGTTGGGGCTATCAGCCCCAGCATTTT. The encoded protein is CASSQDSWGYQPQHF.

The CDR3 region is CASSLLAGAVSSTDTQYF. The CDR3, as DNA: TGCGCCAGCAGCTTGCTAGCGGGGGCCGTATCTAGCACAGATACGCAGTATTTT. This chain links TRBV5-1 with TRBJ2-3; 10 nucleotides match TRBD2. The CDR3 covers 18 residues. V shed 1 base and J 0 bases; nucleotides not matched to a gene: 8. The germline V gene encodes CDR1 SGHRS and CDR2 YFSETQ.

The chain carries TRBV6-5 and TRBJ1-3; D call uncertain. Per the germline V gene, CDR1 is MNHEY and CDR2 is SVGAGI. Deletions cut 0 bases from V and 1 base from J, with 7 bases between. This CDR3 has 15 residues. DNA for the CDR3: TGTGCCAGCAGTTACTCTCCCAGATCTGGAAACACCATATATTTT. Its protein is CASSYSPRSGNTIYF.

The chain joins TRBV28 to TRBJ1-2; 7 bases are a match to TRBD1. This CDR3 spans 14 amino acids. Trimming removed 4 bases from V and 4 bases from J; junction bases left unmatched: 6. The germline V gene encodes CDR1 MDHEN and CDR2 SYDVKM. CDR3 nucleotides: TGTGCCAGCAGTTACCAAAGACAGGGCTATGGCTACACCTTC. Its protein is CASSYQRQGYGYTF.

This clone was seen only once. The chain recombines TRBV9 with TRBJ2-5; TRBD1 might be the D (6 bases). The CDR3 is 14 amino acids. Trimming pared 0 bases from V and 1 base from J, leaving 7 bases between. The germline gives CDR1 SGDLS, CDR2 YYNGEE. The CDR3 region is CASSVEGGQETQYF. In DNA, the CDR3 is TGTGCCAGCAGCGTAGAAGGGGGCCAAGAGACCCAGTACTTC.

This rearrangement joins TRBV11-2 to TRBJ2-2; 12 bases align to TRBD1. V was clipped by 4 bases and J by 4 bases; unmatched bases: 4. CDR1 and CDR2 from the germline V gene are SGHAT and FQNNGV. There are 16 residues in the CDR3. The CDR3, as DNA: TGTGCCAGCAGCTCAGGGACAGGGGGCTTCACCGGGGAGCTGTTTTTT. Protein sequence: CASSSGTGGFTGELFF.

V gene TRBV7-2 combines with J gene TRBJ2-5; the D is unclear. Germline V gene sequence: CDR1 SGHTA, CDR2 FQGNSA. The CDR3 is 15 amino acids. V lost 1 base, J lost 1 base, and 10 bases lay in between. The CDR3 region is CASSLGLRSQETQYF. CDR3 in DNA: TGTGCCAGCAGCTTAGGCTTACGGAGCCAAGAGACCCAGTACTTC.

The chain employs TRBV5-4 and TRBJ2-2; 11 positions match TRBD2. Trimming removed 3 bases from V and 2 bases from J; junction bases left unmatched: 6. CDR1 and CDR2 (germline): SGHNT, YYREEE (reference sequence). The CDR3 runs to 17 residues. As DNA, the CDR3 is TGTGCCAGCAGCTGGAGTCTAGCGGGGGGTAACACCGGGGAGCTGTTTTTT. It codes for CASSWSLAGGNTGELFF.

The chain couples TRBV7-2 to TRBJ2-5, with D perhaps matching TRBD1 (6 bases). The V end lost 4 bases, the J end lost 4 bases, and 13 bases lay between the germline ends. The CDR3 has 14 amino acids. Germline assignment: CDR1 SGHTA and CDR2 FQGNSA. The CDR3 nucleotides are TGTGCCAGCAGCTCCAGGGGTAGGGTAGAGACCCAGTACTTC. This encodes CASSSRGRVETQYF. Filled out from reference TRBV7-2 and TRBJ2-5, the complete variable domain reads GAGVSQSPSNKVTEKGKDVELRCDPISGHTALYWYRQSLGQGLEFLIYFQGNSAPDKSGLPSDRFSAERTGGSVSTLTIQRTQQEDSAVYLCASSSRGRVETQYFGPGTRLLVL.

In this sample, this clone turned up once. Mismatch with germline at one junction end may stem from a read error. This rearrangement joins TRBV4-3 to TRBJ2-7; 10 bases fit TRBD1. The CDR3 loop spans 13 amino acids. Germline V lookup: CDR1 LGHNA, CDR2 YSLEER. The CDR3 sequence is CASSQDRTGGFSF. The CDR3 DNA reads as TGCGCCAGCAGCCAAGATAGGACAGGGGGTTTTAGCTTC.

The chain has TRBV10-2 and TRBJ2-3, with 8 bases fitting TRBD2. The CDR3 loop spans 13 amino acids. V gave up 11 bases and J gave up 4 bases; unmatched junction bases: 8. In germline, CDR1 is WSHSY, CDR2 SAAADI. This chain's CDR3 is CAATGGPADTQYF. The CDR3 nucleotides read TGCGCCGCAACGGGAGGGCCCGCAGATACGCAGTATTTT.

J is TRBJ2-1 and V is TRBV10-1, with D unclear. Trimming shortened V by 0 bases and J by 13 bases, and 7 bases separated the two germline ends. From germline, CDR1 is WNHNN and CDR2 SYGVQD (reference sequence). This CDR3 spans 11 amino acids. CDR3 DNA sequence: TGCGCCAGCAGTGAGTCCGGTAGTCAGTTCTTC. It codes for CASSESGSQFF.

J is TRBJ1-5 and V is TRBV28; no firm D call. V lost 6 bases, J lost 10 bases, and 22 bases lay in between. In germline, CDR1 is MDHEN, CDR2 SYDVKM. The CDR3 is made up of 15 amino acids. The CDR3 protein is CASSAPTDYKRPQHF. DNA for the CDR3: TGTGCCAGCAGCGCCCCTACAGATTACAAGAGACCCCAGCATTTT. The variable domain in full, completed from reference TRBV28 and TRBJ1-5, reads DVKVTQSSRYLVKRTGEKVFLECVQDMDHENMFWYRQDPGLGLRLIYFSYDVKMKEKGDIPEGYSVSREKKERFSLILESASTNQTSMYLCASSAPTDYKRPQHFGDGTRLSIL.

CDR3 residues: CASSLELLSSGNTIYF. CDR3 DNA sequence: TGTGCCAGCAGCTTAGAACTACTGAGCTCTGGAAACACCATATATTTT. The V call is TRBV5-8, the J call TRBJ1-3; D gene ambiguous. The CDR3 has 16 amino acids. The germline V gene has CDR1 SGHTS and CDR2 YDEGEE. V was pared by 2 bases and J by 0 bases, with 12 bases between.

Worth noting for this clone: Other nucleotide sequences in the sample specify the same CDR3. The chain is built from TRBV4-3 and TRBJ1-2; 10 bases are shared with TRBD1. This CDR3 spans 16 amino acids. V lost 3 bases to trimming and J lost 3 bases; unmatched junction nucleotides: 7. CDR1 is LGHNA and CDR2 is YSLEER in the germline V gene. As DNA, the CDR3 is TGCGCCAGCAGCCAGGCCGGGACAGGGGATGACTATGGCTACACCTTC. Translated: CASSQAGTGDDYGYTF.

The chain employs TRBV15 and TRBJ2-7; 10 positions match TRBD1. The ends lost 1 base at V and 4 bases at J; junction bases unmatched: 4. CDR3 size: 15 residues. From germline, CDR1 is LNHNV and CDR2 YYDKDF (reference sequence). CDR3 in amino acids: CATSRGMDRGYEQYF. The CDR3 DNA sequence: TGTGCCACCAGCAGAGGCATGGACAGGGGGTACGAGCAGTACTTC.

The V gene is TRBV7-8, the J gene TRBJ2-7; 7 bases align to TRBD1. This CDR3 region has 14 residues. CDR1 SGHVS and CDR2 FQNEAQ come from the germline V gene. V lost 5 bases and J lost 7; bases outside the gene matches: 11. CDR3 bases: TGTGCCAGCAGCACACGGACCGGGACAGTAGAGCAGTACTTC. As protein: CASSTRTGTVEQYF.

The chain has TRBV2 and TRBJ1-5; tentatively, D is TRBD1 (5 bases). The length of the CDR3 is 14 residues. The germline V and J ends were trimmed by 5 bases and 8 bases, with 16 bases remaining between them. CDR1 and CDR2 from the germline V gene are SNHLY and FYNNEI. CDR3 loop: CASSPRGAVEPQHF. The CDR3 bases are TGTGCCAGCAGTCCAAGGGGCGCGGTGGAGCCCCAGCATTTT.

The chain employs TRBV15 and TRBJ1-4, with TRBD1 as a possible D gene (5 bases). There are 13 residues in the CDR3. V was cut by 1 base and J by 8 bases, with 8 bases left in between. Germline V gene data show CDR1 as LNHNV and CDR2 as YYDKDF (reference sequence). This CDR3 is CATSRGNREKLFF. The CDR3 DNA is TGTGCCACCAGCAGAGGGAACAGGGAAAAACTGTTTTTT.

The genes are TRBV7-9 and TRBJ2-3, with D possibly matching TRBD2 (5 bases). Trimming removed 1 base from V and 9 bases from J, with 11 bases in between. CDR1 is SEHNR and CDR2 is FQNEAQ in the germline V gene (reference sequence). The CDR3 is 13 amino acids. The CDR3 loop reads CASSLGEMGTQYF. Written as DNA, the CDR3 is TGTGCCAGCAGCTTAGGGGAGATGGGGACGCAGTATTTT.

V and J are TRBV5-1 and TRBJ2-7; TRBD1 matches at 7 bases. In germline, CDR1 is SGHRS, CDR2 YFSETQ. This CDR3 is 14 amino acids long. J gave up 3 bases and V 4 bases, and 7 bases lay outside the gene matches. The CDR3 protein is CASSGQVMNYEQYF. Written as DNA, the CDR3 is TGCGCCAGCAGCGGACAGGTGATGAACTACGAGCAGTACTTC. Looking up the rest from reference TRBV5-1 and TRBJ2-7 gives the full variable domain: KAGVTQTPRYLIKTRGQQVTLSCSPISGHRSVSWYQQTPGQGLQFLFEYFSETQRNKGNFPGRFSGRQFSNSRSEMNVSTLELGDSALYLCASSGQVMNYEQYFGPGTRLTVT.